Each of the 23 T cell receptor beta chains below was sequenced from the same sample in a study of T-cell reconstitution after alpha-beta-depleted transplantation in children. The TCRbeta library incorporated unique molecular identifiers. Each CDR3 protein is one row after TCRdb ran MiXCR on the PCR reads. The table has hundreds of thousands of distinct CDR3 sequences, roughly a quarter seen once. The sample consisted of PBMCs, mostly from graft donor cells, taken 360 days after TCRalphabeta/CD19-depleted stem cell transplant. Every receptor here comes from a female patient aged 2 to 10 who had a stem cell transplant for congenital amegakaryocytic thrombocytopenia, so the T cells may come from the graft donor.

This clonotype has a handful of counts. This chain uses TRBV4-1 with TRBJ2-1, with D possibly matching TRBD1 (6 bases). The CDR3 totals 14 residues. Trimming left V 6 bases short and J 2 bases short, with 11 bases between. Germline V lookup: CDR1 MGHRA, CDR2 YSYEKL. The CDR3 region is CASSPGQPYNEQFF. The CDR3, as DNA: TGCGCCAGCAGTCCTGGACAGCCCTACAATGAGCAGTTCTTC.

This clonotype was recorded many times. This chain uses TRBV29-1 with TRBJ2-7, with TRBD2 matching over 12 bases. CDR1 and CDR2 from the germline V gene are SQVTM and ANQGSEA. The CDR3 totals 14 residues. J gave up 10 bases and V 3 bases, and 10 bases lay outside the gene matches. The chain's CDR3 is CSVDWEGLAGSQYF. The CDR3 DNA sequence: TGCAGCGTTGATTGGGAAGGACTAGCGGGAAGTCAGTACTTC.

A few counts support this clonotype. The V gene is TRBV4-1, the J gene TRBJ1-2; a weak D match, TRBD1 (5 bases). The CDR3 runs 15 residues. V was trimmed by 0 bases and J by 4 bases, leaving 12 bases between them. Germline V gene sequence: CDR1 MGHRA, CDR2 YSYEKL. Here the CDR3 reads CASSQDPTGAYGYTF. DNA for the CDR3: TGCGCCAGCAGCCAAGACCCTACAGGCGCCTATGGCTACACCTTC.

The chain links TRBV29-1 to TRBJ2-1; 10 bases agree with TRBD2. The CDR3 has 15 residues. Germline CDR1 and CDR2: SQVTM and ANQGSEA. With V trimmed by 0 bases and J by 7 bases, 6 bases remained unmatched. This CDR3 is CSVEDRLAGVNEQFF. CDR3 sequence (DNA): TGCAGCGTTGAAGATCGGCTAGCGGGAGTTAATGAGCAGTTCTTC.

This clonotype appeared a single time. V usage is TRBV5-6 and J usage is TRBJ2-3; D is unclear. V shed 4 bases and J shed 0 bases, with 9 bases lying between them. Germline V lookup: CDR1 SGHDT, CDR2 YYEEEE. The CDR3 runs to 14 residues. CDR3 sequence reads: CASSPYSSTDTQYF. The CDR3 coding sequence is TGTGCCAGCAGCCCATATTCTAGCACAGATACGCAGTATTTT.

The V gene is TRBV12-3 or TRBV12-4, the J gene TRBJ2-7; no reliable D call. This CDR3 contains 12 residues. Trimming pared 6 bases from V and 1 base from J, leaving 7 bases between. The DNA of the CDR3 is TGTGCCAGCAGCTCCCAGTCCTACGAGCAGTACTTC. Amino acid sequence: CASSSQSYEQYF.

The gene calls are TRBV2 and TRBJ1-1; TRBD1 might be the D (6 bases). This CDR3 has 18 residues. The V end was cut by 3 bases, the J end by 4 bases, with 24 bases between. Germline V gene sequence: CDR1 SNHLY, CDR2 FYNNEI. CDR3 in amino acids: CASSDITISGARGTEAFF. The CDR3 nucleotides are TGTGCCAGCAGTGATATAACAATTTCAGGGGCAAGGGGCACTGAAGCTTTCTTT.

V gene TRBV24-1 combines with J gene TRBJ2-5, with 8 positions matching TRBD2. CDR3 size: 13 residues. Germline CDR1 and CDR2: KGHDR and SFDVKD. With V trimmed by 3 bases and J by 10 bases, 6 bases remained unmatched. CDR3 residues: CATSDTAGGVQYF. The CDR3 DNA reads as TGTGCCACCAGTGATACCGCGGGGGGAGTCCAGTACTTC.

The rearrangement links TRBV12-3 or TRBV12-4 to TRBJ1-5, with no clear D. This CDR3 is 16 amino acids long. The V and J ends lost 2 bases and 0 bases respectively, with 11 bases between them. The CDR3 DNA sequence: TGTGCCAGCAGTTTATCAGGAGAAAATAGCAATCAGCCCCAGCATTTT. It is translated as CASSLSGENSNQPQHF.

This clonotype occurred a few times. The chain carries TRBV10-3 and TRBJ1-5; D possibly corresponds to TRBD1 (5 bases). V was trimmed by 6 bases and J by 2 bases, leaving 11 bases between them. Per germline, CDR1 ENHRY and CDR2 SYGVKD. The CDR3 covers 14 residues. The CDR3 nucleotides read TGTGCCATCAGCAGCAGGGCCGGCAATCAGCCCCAGCATTTT. This codes for CAISSRAGNQPQHF.

Many counts were recorded for this clonotype. The chain combines TRBV12-3 or TRBV12-4 with TRBJ1-2; a weak D match, TRBD1 (6 bases). This CDR3 comprises 12 residues. V was clipped by 7 bases and J by 5 bases, with 11 bases between them. CDR3 in DNA: TGTGCCAGCACCAGGACAGAATATGGCTACACCTTC. Translating gives CASTRTEYGYTF.

This clonotype has more than one count but fewer than ten. The chain's CDR3 is CASSWAGQMNTEAFF. The CDR3 nucleotides read TGCGCCAGCAGCTGGGCGGGACAGATGAACACTGAAGCTTTCTTT. The chain combines TRBV5-1 with TRBJ1-1; 7 bases are a match to TRBD1. The CDR3 loop spans 15 amino acids. V dropped 3 bases and J dropped 0; count of bases not matched to a gene: 5. Germline V gene lookup returns CDR1 SGHRS and CDR2 YFSETQ.

V usage is TRBV6-5 and J usage is TRBJ2-2; D perhaps matches TRBD2 (5 bases). Germline CDR1 MNHEY, CDR2 SVGAGI. This CDR3 is 12 amino acids long. Deletions cut 6 bases from V and 8 bases from J, with 10 bases between. CDR3 residues: CASRIPGGELFF. The CDR3 DNA follows: TGTGCCAGCAGGATACCGGGAGGGGAGCTGTTTTTT.

The chain combines TRBV6-6 with TRBJ2-1; perhaps TRBD2 as D (5 bases). V dropped 4 bases and J dropped 4 bases, with 8 bases sitting between them. CDR1 MNHNY and CDR2 SVGAGI come from the germline V gene (reference sequence). The length of the CDR3 is 13 residues. The CDR3 DNA sequence: TGTGCCAGCAGTTGGGAGCGGTACAATGAGCAGTTCTTC. Its protein is CASSWERYNEQFF.

This chain uses TRBV5-6 with TRBJ2-7, with 9 bases that match TRBD1. This CDR3 region has 16 residues. J was trimmed by 3 bases and V by 5 bases; bases with no gene match: 12. Germline V lookup: CDR1 SGHDT, CDR2 YYEEEE. The CDR3 spells CASSTGTGLGYYEQYF. The CDR3 DNA reads as TGTGCCAGCAGTACCGGGACAGGGTTAGGATACTACGAGCAGTACTTC.

The rearrangement joins TRBV12-3 or TRBV12-4 to TRBJ2-3; D possibly corresponds to TRBD2 (6 bases). CDR3 length equals 16 residues. V dropped 5 bases and J dropped 4 bases, with 19 bases sitting between them. The CDR3 DNA reads TGTGCCAGCAGTCCCCGACTAGAGGAACCCCCAGATACGCAGTATTTT. Translating gives CASSPRLEEPPDTQYF.

This clonotype was seen a few times. The gene calls are TRBV7-3 and TRBJ2-3; D may correspond to TRBD1 or TRBD2 (6 bases each). Germline assignment: CDR1 SGHTA and CDR2 FQGTGA. The CDR3 covers 14 residues. V shed 6 bases and J shed 1 base, with 11 bases lying between them. The CDR3: CASSNGGRTDTQYF. The CDR3 DNA follows: TGTGCCAGCAGTAACGGGGGCCGCACAGATACGCAGTATTTT.

This clonotype showed up just a few times. The chain carries TRBV28 and TRBJ2-1; D remains ambiguous. Per germline, CDR1 MDHEN and CDR2 SYDVKM. The V end lost 3 bases, the J end lost 4 bases, and 7 bases lay between the germline ends. The CDR3 spans 13 residues. Here the CDR3 reads CASSFLPYNEQFF. CDR3 sequence (DNA): TGTGCCAGCAGTTTTCTCCCATACAATGAGCAGTTCTTC.

The genes are TRBV6-2 or TRBV6-3 and TRBJ1-3; 7 bases match TRBD1. The CDR3 length is 16 residues. J was trimmed by 4 bases and V by 6 bases; bases with no gene match: 12. Germline CDR1 is MNHEY and CDR2 is SVGEGT. CDR3 loop: CASRLLRTGDGNTIYF. CDR3 nucleotide sequence: TGTGCCAGCAGACTCCTGAGGACAGGCGACGGAAACACCATATATTTT.

This clonotype was recorded many times. The V gene is TRBV7-8, the J gene TRBJ2-2, with D possibly matching TRBD2 (6 bases). Trimming took 3 bases from V and 1 from J, leaving 15 bases between them. The germline V gene encodes CDR1 SGHVS and CDR2 FQNEAQ. The CDR3 loop spans 17 amino acids. Here the CDR3 reads CASSLAPRDWNTGELFF. The CDR3 DNA follows: TGTGCCAGCAGCTTGGCTCCCCGGGACTGGAACACCGGGGAGCTGTTTTTT.

The chain carries TRBV12-3 or TRBV12-4 and TRBJ2-6; 9 bases align to TRBD1. The CDR3 spans 17 residues. J was trimmed by 0 bases and V by 6 bases; bases with no gene match: 6. The CDR3 is CASSKDRGGSGANVLTF. CDR3 sequence (DNA): TGTGCCAGCAGCAAAGACAGGGGGGGCTCTGGGGCCAACGTCCTGACTTTC.

At least ten counts were recorded for this clonotype. CDR3 bases: TGCGCCAGCAGCCAAACAGGAAACACCGGGGAGCTGTTTTTT. It is translated as CASSQTGNTGELFF. This chain joins TRBV4-1 and TRBJ2-2; tentative D call: TRBD1 (5 bases). The CDR3 length is 14 residues. Trimming stripped 2 bases from V and 2 bases from J, with 6 bases between. Germline V lookup: CDR1 MGHRA, CDR2 YSYEKL.

This clonotype was found many times. The V gene is TRBV11-2, the J gene TRBJ2-1; the match to TRBD2 covers 9 bases. CDR1 SGHAT and CDR2 FQNNGV come from the germline V gene. The CDR3 contains 14 residues. V shed 6 bases and J 4 bases; nucleotides not matched to a gene: 4. In DNA, the CDR3 is TGTGCCAGCAGTTCCGGACTAGCGTACAATGAGCAGTTCTTC. Amino acids: CASSSGLAYNEQFF.